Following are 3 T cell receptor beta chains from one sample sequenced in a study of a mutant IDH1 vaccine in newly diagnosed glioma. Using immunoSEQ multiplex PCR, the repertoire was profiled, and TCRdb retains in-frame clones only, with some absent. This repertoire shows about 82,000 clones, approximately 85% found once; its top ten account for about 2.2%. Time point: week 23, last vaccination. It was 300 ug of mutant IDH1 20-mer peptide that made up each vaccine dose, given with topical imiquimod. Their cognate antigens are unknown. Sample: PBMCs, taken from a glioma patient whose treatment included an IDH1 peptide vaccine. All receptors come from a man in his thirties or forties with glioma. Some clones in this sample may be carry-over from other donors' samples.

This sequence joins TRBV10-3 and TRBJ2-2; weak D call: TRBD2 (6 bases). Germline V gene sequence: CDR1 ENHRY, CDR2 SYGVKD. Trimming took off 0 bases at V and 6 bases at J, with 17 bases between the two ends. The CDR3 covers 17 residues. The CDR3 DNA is TGTGCCATCAGTGAGTCGGGCGGAGGGCCGCGCCCCGGGGAGCTGTTTTTT. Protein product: CAISESGGGPRPGELFF.

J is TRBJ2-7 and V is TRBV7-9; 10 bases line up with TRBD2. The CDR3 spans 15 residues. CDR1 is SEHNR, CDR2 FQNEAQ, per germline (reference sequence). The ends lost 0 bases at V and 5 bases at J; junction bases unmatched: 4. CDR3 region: CASSLALLAGDEQYF. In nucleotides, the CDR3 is TGTGCCAGCAGCTTAGCGCTTCTAGCGGGAGACGAGCAGTACTTC.

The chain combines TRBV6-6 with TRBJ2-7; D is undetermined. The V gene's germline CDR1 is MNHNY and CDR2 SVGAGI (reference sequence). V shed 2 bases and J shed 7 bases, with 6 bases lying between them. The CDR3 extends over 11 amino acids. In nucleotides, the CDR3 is TGTGCCAGCAGTTACCTAGAGGAGCAGTACTTC. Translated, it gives CASSYLEEQYF.